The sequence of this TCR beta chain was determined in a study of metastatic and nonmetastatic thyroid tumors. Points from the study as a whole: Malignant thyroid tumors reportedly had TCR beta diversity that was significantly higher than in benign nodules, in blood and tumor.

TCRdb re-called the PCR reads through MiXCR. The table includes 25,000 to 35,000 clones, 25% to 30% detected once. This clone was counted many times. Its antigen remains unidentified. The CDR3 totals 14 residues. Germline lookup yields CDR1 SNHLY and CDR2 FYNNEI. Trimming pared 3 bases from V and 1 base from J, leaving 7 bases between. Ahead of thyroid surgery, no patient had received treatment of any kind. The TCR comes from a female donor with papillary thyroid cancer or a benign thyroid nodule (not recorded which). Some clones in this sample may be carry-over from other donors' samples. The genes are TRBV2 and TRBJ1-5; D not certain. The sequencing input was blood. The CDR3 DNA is TGTGCCAGCAGTGAGGCGCCAAGCAATCAGCCCCAGCATTTT. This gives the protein CASSEAPSNQPQHF.